The T cell receptor (beta chain) under discussion was sequenced for a study of T cells of healthy individuals. TCRdb ran MiXCR on the 5' RACE reads and lists one entry per CDR3 protein. The table lists tens of thousands of distinct CDR3 sequences, approximately 14% of them singletons. This sequence originates from a human donor in good health.

The CDR3 coding sequence is TGCAGTGCGGCCAACCGGGACAGGGGGTACGAAAAACTGTTTTTT. The encoded protein is CSAANRDRGYEKLFF. V usage is TRBV20-1 and J usage is TRBJ1-4; 11 bases are shared with TRBD1. This CDR3 has 15 residues. Germline CDR1 is DFQATT and CDR2 is SNEGSKA (reference sequence). Trimming cost V 6 bases and J 8 bases; bases outside gene matches: 11.